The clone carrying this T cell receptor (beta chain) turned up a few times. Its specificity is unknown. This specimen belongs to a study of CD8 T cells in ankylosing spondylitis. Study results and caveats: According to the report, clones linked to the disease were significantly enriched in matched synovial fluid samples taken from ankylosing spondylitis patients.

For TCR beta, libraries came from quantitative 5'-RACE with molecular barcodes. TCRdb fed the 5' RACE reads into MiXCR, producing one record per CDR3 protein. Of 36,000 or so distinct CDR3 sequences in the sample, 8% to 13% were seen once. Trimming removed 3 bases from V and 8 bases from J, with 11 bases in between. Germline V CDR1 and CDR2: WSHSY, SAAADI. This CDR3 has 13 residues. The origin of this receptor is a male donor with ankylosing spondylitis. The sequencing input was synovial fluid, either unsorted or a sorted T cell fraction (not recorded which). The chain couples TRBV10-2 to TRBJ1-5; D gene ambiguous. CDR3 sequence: CASSDRPREPQHF. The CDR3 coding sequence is TGCGCCAGCAGTGACAGACCTCGGGAGCCCCAGCATTTT.